These T cell receptor beta chains were read from a single sample in a study of spatial heterogeneity in lung cancer. TCRdb analysed the 5' RACE reads with MiXCR anew, one entry per CDR3 protein. Altogether about 20,000 distinct CDR3 sequences are present, 15% to 20% being singletons, with the ten largest covering under 35%. Specimen: lung tumor tissue, collected at surgery. The receptors were gathered from a female donor with early-stage non-small cell lung cancer. The CDR3 runs from the conserved cysteine through the conserved F or W. Fields, in order: CDR3 DNA, CDR3 protein, J gene, V gene, clone size, D gene. A D gene is named only where the DNA matches it firmly. Size is omitted from some rows. Given values are once, few, many or a class for expanded clones.

CDR3 DNA: TGCGCCAGCAGCCAAATTGGACTAGGGAACAATGAGCAGTTCTTC; CDR3 protein: CASSQIGLGNNEQFF; J gene: TRBJ2-1; V gene: TRBV4-1; clone size: .; D gene: TRBD2
CDR3 DNA: TGCGCCAGCAGCTTGTGGTCACGCACAGATACGCAGTATTTT; CDR3 protein: CASSLWSRTDTQYF; J gene: TRBJ2-3; V gene: TRBV5-1; clone size: many; D gene: .
CDR3 DNA: TGTGCCAGCAGTGCTAGCGGGGTGTTACGTCGTACGCAGTATTTT; CDR3 protein: CASSASGVLRRTQYF; J gene: TRBJ2-3; V gene: TRBV6-1; clone size: many; D gene: TRBD2
CDR3 DNA: TGTGCCAGCAGCAAATATGGCTACACCTTC; CDR3 protein: CASSKYGYTF; J gene: TRBJ1-2; V gene: TRBV6-6; clone size: many; D gene: .
CDR3 DNA: TGTGCCAGTCTAGCTTCAGGCTCCTACAATGAGCAGTTCTTC; CDR3 protein: CASLASGSYNEQFF; J gene: TRBJ2-1; V gene: TRBV2; clone size: many; D gene: .
CDR3 DNA: TGTGCCAGCAGTCCGGGACTAGCGGCCAGGACCCAGTACTTC; CDR3 protein: CASSPGLAARTQYF; J gene: TRBJ2-5; V gene: TRBV28; clone size: few; D gene: TRBD2
CDR3 DNA: TGCGCCAGCAGCCCTTATCACACCGGCTACGAGCAGTACTTC; CDR3 protein: CASSPYHTGYEQYF; J gene: TRBJ2-7; V gene: TRBV4-1; clone size: .; D gene: .
CDR3 DNA: TGTGCCAGCAGTTTGTGGCAGGGGGCGCTGGGGGCCAACGTCCTGACTTTC; CDR3 protein: CASSLWQGALGANVLTF; J gene: TRBJ2-6; V gene: TRBV12-3/TRBV12-4; clone size: many; D gene: TRBD1
CDR3 DNA: TGTGCCAGCTCAACCCTTCAGGGCGGGGGCACAGATACGCAGTATTTT; CDR3 protein: CASSTLQGGGTDTQYF; J gene: TRBJ2-3; V gene: TRBV18; clone size: .; D gene: .
CDR3 DNA: TGTGCCAGCAGCCAAGCCAGCGGGAGTTCCTTAGATACGCAGTATTTT; CDR3 protein: CASSQASGSSLDTQYF; J gene: TRBJ2-3; V gene: TRBV4-2; clone size: few; D gene: TRBD2
CDR3 DNA: TGTGCCAGTAGTTCCCGGACAGCCTCGGAGCGGGGTGATACGCAGTATTTT; CDR3 protein: CASSSRTASERGDTQYF; J gene: TRBJ2-3; V gene: TRBV19; clone size: .; D gene: .
CDR3 DNA: TGTGCCAGCAGCTCGGGACTAGCGGGAGGAGAGACCCAGTACTTC; CDR3 protein: CASSSGLAGGETQYF; J gene: TRBJ2-5; V gene: TRBV7-2; clone size: .; D gene: TRBD2
CDR3 DNA: TGTGCCAGCAGTTTCGGTGTGGGACTAGCGACCTACAATGAGCAGTTCTTC; CDR3 protein: CASSFGVGLATYNEQFF; J gene: TRBJ2-1; V gene: TRBV27; clone size: many; D gene: TRBD2
CDR3 DNA: TGTGCCAGCAGTCTCGCGGGAGAGCAGTTCTTC; CDR3 protein: CASSLAGEQFF; J gene: TRBJ2-1; V gene: TRBV7-2; clone size: .; D gene: .
CDR3 DNA: TGTGCCAGCAGCCAGAGCACAGATACGCAGTATTTT; CDR3 protein: CASSQSTDTQYF; J gene: TRBJ2-3; V gene: TRBV9; clone size: many; D gene: .
CDR3 DNA: TGCGCCAGCAGCCAGGCTCAGGGAAGATCCTACAATGAGCAGTTCTTC; CDR3 protein: CASSQAQGRSYNEQFF; J gene: TRBJ2-1; V gene: TRBV4-1; clone size: many; D gene: .
CDR3 DNA: TGTGCCAGCAGTTACGAGCGGTACCAAGAGACCCAGTACTTC; CDR3 protein: CASSYERYQETQYF; J gene: TRBJ2-5; V gene: TRBV6-5; clone size: .; D gene: .
CDR3 DNA: TGCAGCGTTGAAGGTTTCGACAGTAAAAACATTCAGTACTTC; CDR3 protein: CSVEGFDSKNIQYF; J gene: TRBJ2-4; V gene: TRBV29-1; clone size: few; D gene: .
CDR3 DNA: TGCGCCAGCAGCTCGTTCCCCGGGGATGAGCAGTTCTTC; CDR3 protein: CASSSFPGDEQFF; J gene: TRBJ2-1; V gene: TRBV5-1; clone size: few; D gene: .
CDR3 DNA: TGTGCCAGCAGCTTAGTCCCTCCGGAAAGCTCCTACAATGAGCAGTTCTTC; CDR3 protein: CASSLVPPESSYNEQFF; J gene: TRBJ2-1; V gene: TRBV11-2; clone size: .; D gene: .
CDR3 DNA: TGCAGTGCTAGAGAAGCGGGAGGGCCTTGGACCGGGGAGCTGTTTTTT; CDR3 protein: CSAREAGGPWTGELFF; J gene: TRBJ2-2; V gene: TRBV20-1; clone size: many; D gene: TRBD2
CDR3 DNA: TGTGCCCCGGGCGGCTACAGCTCCTACGAGCAGTACTTC; CDR3 protein: CAPGGYSSYEQYF; J gene: TRBJ2-7; V gene: TRBV7-8; clone size: .; D gene: .
CDR3 DNA: TGTGCCAGCAGCCCCAGGACGGTGAACACTGAAGCTTTCTTT; CDR3 protein: CASSPRTVNTEAFF; J gene: TRBJ1-1; V gene: TRBV7-3; clone size: medium-sized; D gene: .
CDR3 DNA: TGTGCCAGCAGCCGACTTCCATGGGACCGTGAGCAGTTCTTC; CDR3 protein: CASSRLPWDREQFF; J gene: TRBJ2-1; V gene: TRBV3-1; clone size: .; D gene: .
CDR3 DNA: TGTGCCACCAGCAACCCTTCTAGCGGGGGGCTGATCGGGGAGCTGTTTTTT; CDR3 protein: CATSNPSSGGLIGELFF; J gene: TRBJ2-2; V gene: TRBV15; clone size: large; D gene: TRBD2
CDR3 DNA: TGTGCCAGCAGACCTACGGGGACCTCCTACGAGCAGTACTTC; CDR3 protein: CASRPTGTSYEQYF; J gene: TRBJ2-7; V gene: TRBV28; clone size: .; D gene: .
CDR3 DNA: TGTGCCAGCAGTTACTCGAACGGGCCAAACACTGAAGCTTTCTTT; CDR3 protein: CASSYSNGPNTEAFF; J gene: TRBJ1-1; V gene: TRBV6-5; clone size: .; D gene: .
CDR3 DNA: TGTGCCAGCAGCCCCGGGACAGCCCTTGTCGAGCAGTACTTC; CDR3 protein: CASSPGTALVEQYF; J gene: TRBJ2-7; V gene: TRBV11-2; clone size: many; D gene: TRBD1
CDR3 DNA: TGCAGCGTTCCGGACAGGGCCGCTGAAGCTTTCTTT; CDR3 protein: CSVPDRAAEAFF; J gene: TRBJ1-1; V gene: TRBV29-1; clone size: medium-sized; D gene: TRBD1
CDR3 DNA: TGTGCCAGCAGTGAACTCCCGAGGTCGGCGGTAACCCCGAGCTCCTACAATGAGCAGTTCTTC; CDR3 protein: CASSELPRSAVTPSSYNEQFF; J gene: TRBJ2-1; V gene: TRBV25-1; clone size: .; D gene: .
CDR3 DNA: TGTGCCAGCAGTTACCGCCAGGGTATCGGGGAGCTGTTTTTT; CDR3 protein: CASSYRQGIGELFF; J gene: TRBJ2-2; V gene: TRBV6-5; clone size: .; D gene: .
CDR3 DNA: TGCAGTGCTAGCCTCGACTACTACAATGAGCAGTTCTTC; CDR3 protein: CSASLDYYNEQFF; J gene: TRBJ2-1; V gene: TRBV20-1; clone size: many; D gene: .
CDR3 DNA: TGTGCCAGCCAGACATCGGGGGCCAACGTCCTGACTTTC; CDR3 protein: CASQTSGANVLTF; J gene: TRBJ2-6; V gene: TRBV27; clone size: .; D gene: .
CDR3 DNA: TGCAGCGTTCACTTGACAGATACGCAGTATTTT; CDR3 protein: CSVHLTDTQYF; J gene: TRBJ2-3; V gene: TRBV29-1; clone size: many; D gene: .
CDR3 DNA: TGTGCCAGCAGTTTTGGCGGGAGTAGGGAGACCCAGTACTTC; CDR3 protein: CASSFGGSRETQYF; J gene: TRBJ2-5; V gene: TRBV27; clone size: few; D gene: TRBD2
CDR3 DNA: TGCGCCAGCAGCTTGCGGGCAGGAAACACTGAAGCTTTCTTT; CDR3 protein: CASSLRAGNTEAFF; J gene: TRBJ1-1; V gene: TRBV5-1; clone size: medium-sized; D gene: .
CDR3 DNA: TGCAGTGCCCCTAATAGCGGAAGCACAGATACGCAGTATTTT; CDR3 protein: CSAPNSGSTDTQYF; J gene: TRBJ2-3; V gene: TRBV20-1; clone size: many; D gene: .
CDR3 DNA: TGTGCCAGCAGCCTATACACCCTGAGCTACAATGAGCAGTTCTTC; CDR3 protein: CASSLYTLSYNEQFF; J gene: TRBJ2-1; V gene: TRBV28; clone size: .; D gene: .
CDR3 DNA: TGTGCCAGCAGTTATGGCCTAGCGGGACCCTACGAGCAGTACTTC; CDR3 protein: CASSYGLAGPYEQYF; J gene: TRBJ2-7; V gene: TRBV6-5; clone size: many; D gene: TRBD2
CDR3 DNA: TGTGCCAGCAGCCCACTCCACTCTGGGGCCAACGTCCTGACTTTC; CDR3 protein: CASSPLHSGANVLTF; J gene: TRBJ2-6; V gene: TRBV27; clone size: few; D gene: .
CDR3 DNA: TGTGCCACCAGTGATCCCCTGGTCCTCACCGGGGAGCTGTTTTTT; CDR3 protein: CATSDPLVLTGELFF; J gene: TRBJ2-2; V gene: TRBV24-1; clone size: many; D gene: .
CDR3 DNA: TGTGCCAGCATGGCTAGCGGGAGGGAAATCCAGTACTTC; CDR3 protein: CASMASGREIQYF; J gene: TRBJ2-7; V gene: TRBV2; clone size: .; D gene: TRBD2
CDR3 DNA: TGCGCCAGCAGCCAAGTAGGACAGGAGAAGACCCAGTACTTC; CDR3 protein: CASSQVGQEKTQYF; J gene: TRBJ2-5; V gene: TRBV4-1; clone size: .; D gene: TRBD1
CDR3 DNA: TGTGCCAGCACCCGGACTAGCGGTTACAATGAGCAGTTCTTC; CDR3 protein: CASTRTSGYNEQFF; J gene: TRBJ2-1; V gene: TRBV6-5; clone size: .; D gene: TRBD2
CDR3 DNA: TGCGCCAGCAGCCAAGAGCCCGGCGCGAACACCGGGGAGCTGTTTTTT; CDR3 protein: CASSQEPGANTGELFF; J gene: TRBJ2-2; V gene: TRBV4-1; clone size: once; D gene: .
CDR3 DNA: TGTGCCAGCCCCCCCGGGAGGGTTGTAAATGAGCAGTTCTTC; CDR3 protein: CASPPGRVVNEQFF; J gene: TRBJ2-1; V gene: TRBV28; clone size: .; D gene: TRBD2
CDR3 DNA: TGCGCCAGCAGCCTTAGGGTAGCTGGGGCCAACGTCCTGACTTTC; CDR3 protein: CASSLRVAGANVLTF; J gene: TRBJ2-6; V gene: TRBV4-1; clone size: .; D gene: .
CDR3 DNA: TGTGCCAGCAGTTTAACCAGGGGATACGAGCAGTACTTC; CDR3 protein: CASSLTRGYEQYF; J gene: TRBJ2-7; V gene: TRBV28; clone size: few; D gene: .
CDR3 DNA: TGTGCCAGCAGGAGGACTAGCGGGGAAGATACGCAGTATTTT; CDR3 protein: CASRRTSGEDTQYF; J gene: TRBJ2-3; V gene: TRBV7-9; clone size: few; D gene: TRBD2
CDR3 DNA: TGCGCCAGCAGCGAAAGGACCGGGACTAGTTCCACCCAGTACTTC; CDR3 protein: CASSERTGTSSTQYF; J gene: TRBJ2-5; V gene: TRBV5-1; clone size: many; D gene: TRBD2